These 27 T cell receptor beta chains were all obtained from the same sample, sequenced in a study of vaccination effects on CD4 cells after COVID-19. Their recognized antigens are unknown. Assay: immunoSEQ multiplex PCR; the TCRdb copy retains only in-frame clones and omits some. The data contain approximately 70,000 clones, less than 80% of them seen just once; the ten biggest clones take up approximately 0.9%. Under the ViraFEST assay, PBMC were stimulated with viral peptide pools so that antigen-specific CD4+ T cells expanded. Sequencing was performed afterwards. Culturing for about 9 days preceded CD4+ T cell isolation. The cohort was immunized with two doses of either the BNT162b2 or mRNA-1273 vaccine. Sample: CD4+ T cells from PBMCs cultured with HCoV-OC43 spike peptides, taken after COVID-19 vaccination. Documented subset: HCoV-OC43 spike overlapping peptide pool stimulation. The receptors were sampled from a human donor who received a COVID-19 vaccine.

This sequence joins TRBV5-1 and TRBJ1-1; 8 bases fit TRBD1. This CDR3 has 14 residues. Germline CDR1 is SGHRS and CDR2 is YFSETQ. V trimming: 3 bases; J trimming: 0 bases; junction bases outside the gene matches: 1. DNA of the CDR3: TGCGCCAGCAGCTCGACAGGGGTGAACACTGAAGCTTTCTTT. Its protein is CASSSTGVNTEAFF.

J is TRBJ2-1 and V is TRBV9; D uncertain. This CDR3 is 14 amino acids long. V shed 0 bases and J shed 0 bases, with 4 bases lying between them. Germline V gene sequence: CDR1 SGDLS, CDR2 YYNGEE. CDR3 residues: CASSVGSSYNEQFF. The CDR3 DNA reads TGTGCCAGCAGCGTAGGGAGCTCCTACAATGAGCAGTTCTTC.

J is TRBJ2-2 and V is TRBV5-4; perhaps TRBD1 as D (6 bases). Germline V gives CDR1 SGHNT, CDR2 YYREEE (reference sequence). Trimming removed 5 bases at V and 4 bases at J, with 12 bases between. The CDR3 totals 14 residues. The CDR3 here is CASSKDSPTGELFF. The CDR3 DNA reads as TGTGCCAGCAGTAAGGACAGTCCCACCGGGGAGCTGTTTTTT.

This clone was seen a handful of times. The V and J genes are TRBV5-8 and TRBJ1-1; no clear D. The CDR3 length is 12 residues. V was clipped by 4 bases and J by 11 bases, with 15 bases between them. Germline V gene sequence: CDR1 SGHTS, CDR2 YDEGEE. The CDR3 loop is CASSVGLRGAFF. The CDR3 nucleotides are TGTGCCAGCAGCGTGGGGTTACGCGGGGCTTTCTTT. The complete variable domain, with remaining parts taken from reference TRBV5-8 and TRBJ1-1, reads EAGVTQSPTHLIKTRGQQATLRCSPISGHTSVYWYQQALGLGLQFLLWYDEGEERNRGNFPPRFSGRQFPNYSSELNVNALELEDSALYLCASSVGLRGAFFGQGTRLTVV.

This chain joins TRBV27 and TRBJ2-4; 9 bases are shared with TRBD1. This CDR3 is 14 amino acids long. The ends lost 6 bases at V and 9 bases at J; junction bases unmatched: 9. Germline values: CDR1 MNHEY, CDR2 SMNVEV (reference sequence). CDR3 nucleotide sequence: TGTGCCAGCAGGAATCCCGGGACAGGGTCCATTCAGTACTTC. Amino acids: CASRNPGTGSIQYF.

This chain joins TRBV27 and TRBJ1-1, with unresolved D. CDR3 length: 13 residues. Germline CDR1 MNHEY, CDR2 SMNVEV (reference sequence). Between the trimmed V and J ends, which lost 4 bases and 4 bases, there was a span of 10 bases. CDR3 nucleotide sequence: TGTGCCAGCAGTTCGGCAGGATTCACTGAAGCTTTCTTT. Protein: CASSSAGFTEAFF.

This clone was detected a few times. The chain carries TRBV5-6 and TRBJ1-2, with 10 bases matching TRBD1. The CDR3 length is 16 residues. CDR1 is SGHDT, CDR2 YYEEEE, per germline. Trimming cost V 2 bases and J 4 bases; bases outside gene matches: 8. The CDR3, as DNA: TGTGCCAGCAGCTTCAGACAGGGGGCGGCTATCTATGGCTACACCTTC. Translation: CASSFRQGAAIYGYTF.

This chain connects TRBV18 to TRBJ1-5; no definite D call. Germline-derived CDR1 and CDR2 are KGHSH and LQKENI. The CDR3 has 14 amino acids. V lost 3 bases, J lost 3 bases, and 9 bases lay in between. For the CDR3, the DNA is TGTGCCAGCTCACCGAGCCAGGACAATCAGCCCCAGCATTTT. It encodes CASSPSQDNQPQHF. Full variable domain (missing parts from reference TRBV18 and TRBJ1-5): NAGVMQNPRHLVRRRGQEARLRCSPMKGHSHVYWYRQLPEEGLKFMVYLQKENIIDESGMPKERFSAEFPKEGPSILRIQQVVRGDSAAYFCASSPSQDNQPQHFGDGTRLSIL.

The CDR3 sequence is CASSPGRGTNEKLFF. Here the CDR3 DNA reads TGTGCCAGCAGTCCCGGACGGGGGACTAATGAAAAACTGTTTTTT. The rearrangement links TRBV27 to TRBJ1-4, with D possibly being TRBD1 (5 bases). The V end was cut by 5 bases, the J end by 2 bases, with 12 bases between. The length of the CDR3 is 15 residues. Germline V gives CDR1 MNHEY, CDR2 SMNVEV (reference sequence).

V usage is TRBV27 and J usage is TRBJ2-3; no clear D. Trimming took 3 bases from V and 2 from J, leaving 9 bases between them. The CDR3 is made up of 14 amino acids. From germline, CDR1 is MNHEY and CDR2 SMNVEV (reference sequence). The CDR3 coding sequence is TGTGCCAGCAGTTTGGTAAGAAACACAGATACGCAGTATTTT. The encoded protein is CASSLVRNTDTQYF.

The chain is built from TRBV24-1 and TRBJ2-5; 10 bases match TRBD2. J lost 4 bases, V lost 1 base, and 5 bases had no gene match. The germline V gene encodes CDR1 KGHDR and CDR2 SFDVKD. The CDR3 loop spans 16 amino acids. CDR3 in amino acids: CATSDLSGGASETQYF. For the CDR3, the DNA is TGTGCCACCAGTGATTTAAGCGGGGGGGCGTCAGAGACCCAGTACTTC.

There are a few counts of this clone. This CDR3 is CASSLFTEAFF. The CDR3 nucleotides are TGTGCCAGCAGCTTATTTACTGAAGCTTTCTTT. The chain uses TRBV11-2 and TRBJ1-1; D is ambiguous. The CDR3 sequence is 11 residues long. The V end lost 2 bases, the J end lost 5 bases, and 3 bases lay between the germline ends. Germline CDR1 and CDR2: SGHAT and FQNNGV.

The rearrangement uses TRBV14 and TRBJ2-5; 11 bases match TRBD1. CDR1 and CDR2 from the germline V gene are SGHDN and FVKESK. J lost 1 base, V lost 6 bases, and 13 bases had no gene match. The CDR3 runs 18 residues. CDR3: CASRSGQGALGFQETQYF. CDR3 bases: TGTGCCAGCAGATCAGGACAGGGGGCCCTAGGATTCCAAGAGACCCAGTACTTC.

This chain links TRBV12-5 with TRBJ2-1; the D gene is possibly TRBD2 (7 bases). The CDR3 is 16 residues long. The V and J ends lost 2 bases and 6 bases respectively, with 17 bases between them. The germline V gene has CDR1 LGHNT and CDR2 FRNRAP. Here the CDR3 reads CASGLRRGLYANEQFF. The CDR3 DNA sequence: TGTGCTAGTGGTTTGAGGCGGGGGCTGTATGCCAATGAGCAGTTCTTC.

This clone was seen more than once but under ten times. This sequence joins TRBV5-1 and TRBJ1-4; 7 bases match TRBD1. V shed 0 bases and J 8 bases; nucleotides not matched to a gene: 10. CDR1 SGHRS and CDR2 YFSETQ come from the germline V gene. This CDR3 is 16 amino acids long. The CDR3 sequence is CASSLGGTARVEKLFF. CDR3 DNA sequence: TGCGCCAGCAGCTTGGGGGGGACAGCCCGGGTAGAAAAACTGTTTTTT.

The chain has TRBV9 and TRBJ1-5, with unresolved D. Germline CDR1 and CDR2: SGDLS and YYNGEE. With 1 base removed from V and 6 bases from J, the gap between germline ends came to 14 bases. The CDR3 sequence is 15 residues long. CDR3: CASSVSPARSQPQHF. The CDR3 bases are TGTGCCAGCAGCGTATCTCCAGCTAGAAGTCAGCCCCAGCATTTT.

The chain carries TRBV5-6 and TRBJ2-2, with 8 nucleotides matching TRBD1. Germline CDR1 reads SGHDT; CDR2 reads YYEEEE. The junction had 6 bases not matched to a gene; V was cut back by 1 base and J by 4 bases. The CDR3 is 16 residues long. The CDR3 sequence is CASSLLDRDRTGELFF. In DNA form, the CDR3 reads TGTGCCAGCAGCTTGTTGGACAGGGATCGCACCGGGGAGCTGTTTTTT. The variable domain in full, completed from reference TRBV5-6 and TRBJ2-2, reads DAGVTQSPTHLIKTRGQQVTLRCSPKSGHDTVSWYQQALGQGPQFIFQYYEEEERQRGNFPDRFSGHQFPNYSSELNVNALLLGDSALYLCASSLLDRDRTGELFFGEGSRLTVL.

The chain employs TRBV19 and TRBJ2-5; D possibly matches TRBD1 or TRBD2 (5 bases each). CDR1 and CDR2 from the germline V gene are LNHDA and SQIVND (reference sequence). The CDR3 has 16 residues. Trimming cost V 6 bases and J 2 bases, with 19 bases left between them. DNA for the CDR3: TGTGCCAGTAGCCCTCATGGCCAGGGAGCACAAGAGACCCAGTACTTC. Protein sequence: CASSPHGQGAQETQYF.

CDR3 amino acids: CASSYHRDRGAYGYTF. CDR3 nucleotide sequence: TGTGCCAGCAGTTACCACCGGGACAGGGGTGCCTATGGCTACACCTTC. This sequence joins TRBV28 and TRBJ1-2; TRBD1 matches at 10 bases. The V gene's germline CDR1 is MDHEN and CDR2 SYDVKM. CDR3 length: 16 amino acids. Losses at the gene ends were 4 bases for V and 4 bases for J; bases not matched to a gene: 9.

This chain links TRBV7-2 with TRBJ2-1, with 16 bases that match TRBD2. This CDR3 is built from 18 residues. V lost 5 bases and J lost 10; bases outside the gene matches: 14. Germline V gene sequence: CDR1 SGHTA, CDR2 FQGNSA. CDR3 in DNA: TGTGCCAGCAGCACCACGGGACTAGCGGGGGGGAAAGGGAAGGAGCAGTTCTTC. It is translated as CASSTTGLAGGKGKEQFF.

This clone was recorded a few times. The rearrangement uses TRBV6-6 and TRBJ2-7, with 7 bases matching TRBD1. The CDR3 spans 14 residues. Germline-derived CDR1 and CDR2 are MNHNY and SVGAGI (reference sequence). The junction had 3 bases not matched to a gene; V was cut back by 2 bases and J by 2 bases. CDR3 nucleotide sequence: TGTGCCAGCAGTTACCAGCAGGGGGCCTACGAGCAGTACGTC. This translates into CASSYQQGAYEQYV.

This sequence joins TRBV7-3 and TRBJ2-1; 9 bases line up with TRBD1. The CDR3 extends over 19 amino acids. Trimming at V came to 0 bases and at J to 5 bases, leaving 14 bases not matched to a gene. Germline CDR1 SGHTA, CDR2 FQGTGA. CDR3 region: CASSLTPRVRDRANNEQFF. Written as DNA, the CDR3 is TGTGCCAGCAGCTTAACGCCCAGAGTTCGGGACAGGGCTAACAATGAGCAGTTCTTC. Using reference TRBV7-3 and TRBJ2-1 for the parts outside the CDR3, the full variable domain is GAGVSQTPSNKVTEKGKYVELRCDPISGHTALYWYRQSLGQGPEFLIYFQGTGAADDSGLPNDRFFAVRPEGSVSTLKIQRTERGDSAVYLCASSLTPRVRDRANNEQFFGPGTRLTVL.

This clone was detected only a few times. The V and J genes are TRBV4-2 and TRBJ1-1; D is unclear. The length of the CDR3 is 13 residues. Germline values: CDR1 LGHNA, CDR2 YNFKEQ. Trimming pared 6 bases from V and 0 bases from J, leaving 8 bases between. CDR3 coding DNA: TGTGCCAGCAGTGAAGGGATGAACACTGAAGCTTTCTTT. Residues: CASSEGMNTEAFF.

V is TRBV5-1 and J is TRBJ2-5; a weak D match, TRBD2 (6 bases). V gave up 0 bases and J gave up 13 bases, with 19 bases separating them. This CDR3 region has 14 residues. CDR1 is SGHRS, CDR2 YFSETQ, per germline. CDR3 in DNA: TGCGCCAGCAGCTTGGAGGGGACTCTTAGTGACTCGTACTTC. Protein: CASSLEGTLSDSYF. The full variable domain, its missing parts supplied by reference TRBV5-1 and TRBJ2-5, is KAGVTQTPRYLIKTRGQQVTLSCSPISGHRSVSWYQQTPGQGLQFLFEYFSETQRNKGNFPGRFSGRQFSNSRSEMNVSTLELGDSALYLCASSLEGTLSDSYFGPGTRLLVL.

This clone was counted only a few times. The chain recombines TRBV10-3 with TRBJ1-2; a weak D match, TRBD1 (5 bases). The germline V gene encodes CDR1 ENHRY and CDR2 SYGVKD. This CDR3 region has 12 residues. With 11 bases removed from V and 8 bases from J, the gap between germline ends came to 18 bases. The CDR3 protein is CASRGRELGYTF. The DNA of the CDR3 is TGTGCCTCCCGGGGCAGGGAATTAGGCTACACCTTC.

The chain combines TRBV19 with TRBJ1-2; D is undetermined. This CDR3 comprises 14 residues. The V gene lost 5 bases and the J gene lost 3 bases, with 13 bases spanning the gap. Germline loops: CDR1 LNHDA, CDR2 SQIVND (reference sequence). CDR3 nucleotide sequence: TGTGCCAGTAGTCCCCCCCGAGGGTACTATGGCTACACCTTC. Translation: CASSPPRGYYGYTF.

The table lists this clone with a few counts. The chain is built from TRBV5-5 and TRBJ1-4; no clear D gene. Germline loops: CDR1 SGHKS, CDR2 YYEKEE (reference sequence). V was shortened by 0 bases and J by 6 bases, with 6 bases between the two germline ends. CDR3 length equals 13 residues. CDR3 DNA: TGTGCCAGCAGCTTGGTCTCCGATGAAAAACTGTTTTTT. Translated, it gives CASSLVSDEKLFF. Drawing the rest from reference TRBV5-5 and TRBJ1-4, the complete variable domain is DAGVTQSPTHLIKTRGQQVTLRCSPISGHKSVSWYQQVLGQGPQFIFQYYEKEERGRGNFPDRFSARQFPNYSSELNVNALLLGDSALYLCASSLVSDEKLFFGSGTQLSVL.